The sequence of this T cell receptor (beta chain) was determined in a study of blood T cells in healthy people across ages. Donors gave 9 to 10 milliliters of peripheral blood apiece. V was pared by 3 bases and J by 6 bases, with 4 bases of the junction left unmatched. CDR3 length equals 13 residues. Per germline, CDR1 MNHEY and CDR2 SMNVEV (reference sequence). A second about 7 to 12 cycle PCR used barcoded and J-beta primers. From the 5' RACE reads, TCRdb called clonotypes with MiXCR, one entry per CDR3 protein. The data show hundreds of thousands of distinct CDR3 sequences, with 29% seen just once and 17% held by the top ten. This clonotype was observed a handful of times.

The sample was blood. This clonotype was sampled from an elderly woman in good health. The chain has TRBV27 and TRBJ2-5; TRBD1 agrees at 7 bases. The CDR3: CASSLQGDKTQYF. The DNA of the CDR3 is TGTGCCAGCAGTTTGCAGGGGGACAAGACCCAGTACTTC.